This T cell receptor (beta chain) emerged from a study of cytomegalovirus exposure and HLA in healthy donors (dated by TCRdb to about 2017). At the level of the whole study: In an earlier analysis of 587 of the donors, under 300 Gb of sequence data and 100 million or so unique TCR beta sequences from some 170 million T cells were reported. A separate validation cohort of approximately 130 different subjects was used in addition to the 666-subject first cohort. HLA typing included class I and class II loci at four-digit resolution. The T cell repertoires of 550 to 850 subjects were profiled by immunosequencing and related to cytomegalovirus serostatus. The number of donors typed differed by locus, with about 629-630 for A, B, C, DRB1 and DQB1, about 500 for DQA1, approximately 570 for DPA1, and 450 to 480 for DPB1. Among the roughly 380 genotyped donors, around 79% belonged to the genetic ancestry cluster associated with self-reported Caucasian donors. The study aimed to test whether signatures of past pathogen exposure could be identified by cataloging public T cell receptors. Around 320 gigabases of sequencing data and approximately 85 million unique TCR sequences were included in an early release covering about 600 HLA-typed donors. Donor age, sex, ethnicity and CMV serostatus were compiled together with the repertoire data. Roughly 5 DR-DQ haplotypes were handled as single units for association and clustering, since linkage in the cohort was strong. In a later analysis, previously published TCR beta repertoires from 666 donors were re-analyzed and high-resolution HLA genotyping was added so that TCR occurrence patterns could be studied. To predict cytomegalovirus infection status, the study brought together high-throughput TCR immunosequencing, statistical association of individual TCRs with disease status, and machine learning. An earlier analysis of 500 to 750 of the donors applied high-throughput TCR beta sequencing to assess whether each TCR beta V gene segment acted as functional or pseudogenic. Among a few hundred genotyped donors of the cohort, an average of roughly 240,000 unique TCR beta nucleotide sequences were sequenced per donor, around 18% of them non-productive. All discovery cohort repertoires had been generated using a single sequencing platform. In a later genetic analysis, genome-wide SNP genotypes for about three fifths of the roughly 670 donors were used, and that subset was treated as a discovery cohort. Rather than using new phenotypic data, the later analysis identified candidate immune exposures from TCR beta sequences and from how often those sequences occurred across donors.

The cohort consisted of hundreds of healthy bone marrow donors. Cohort members were all nominally healthy when sampled, although unrecorded immune exposures were likely present. The donor tested CMV seropositive and was one of the 289 seropositive cohort members. Every donor gave a peripheral blood sample, and the peripheral blood mononuclear cells from that sample were used for TCR beta sequencing. Genomic DNA was extracted from the blood cell samples with the Qiagen DNeasy Blood Extraction Kit. Library creation used the immunoSEQ multiplex PCR assay. A mixture of 60 forward primers for TCR Vbeta segments and 13 reverse primers for TCR Jbeta segments was used in the multiplex PCR. Amplification of the CDR3 region of rearranged TCR beta genes was performed with a multiplex PCR assay on genomic DNA. Amplified TCR beta libraries were sequenced as 87-base-pair reads on the Illumina HiSeq System. Per the source publication's procedure: A later analysis counted 75 million to 100 million unique TCR beta chains across the 650 to 700 repertoires, and some 11 million of these chains were shared by at least two donors. Raw reads were error-corrected and collapsed into unique sequences with a nearest-neighbor algorithm that merged closely related sequences to remove PCR and sequencing errors. Alignment of CDR3 sequences to IMGT reference sequences was used to assign V, D and J gene segments. Each retained sequence needed at least a six-nucleotide match to both a V gene segment and a J gene segment. Rearrangements were classified as productive when the CDR3 lacked stop codons and remained in frame with V and J, and all other rearrangements were classified as non-productive. Following IMGT convention, CDR3 was defined as the stretch from the second conserved V-encoded cysteine to the conserved J-encoded phenylalanine. Sequences without an unambiguous match to a single V gene segment were excluded from the earlier analysis of several hundred of the donors. In an earlier analysis of approximately 500 of the donors, a V segment was called functional when productive rearrangements were above 56.7%, and segregating when the standard deviation between donors exceeded 5%. A statistical classification framework was developed to diagnose cytomegalovirus status using the catalog of TCR beta chain sequences. V and J gene assignment, in a later analysis, came from comparing TCR nucleotide sequences with IMGT/GENE-DB human TR gene sequences. In a later analysis, CDR3 sequences and most-parsimonious VDJ recombination scenarios were assigned using the TCRdist pipeline. In a later analysis, each TCR beta chain was defined by its CDR3 amino acid sequence together with its V-gene family, and reads without a unique V-gene family were excluded. In a later analysis, some 600 highly shared, low-generation-probability nucleotide sequences were removed to address suspected cross-contamination and a sequencing artifact. A later analysis calculated a clonal expansion index for each public chain from normalized within-repertoire ranks of inferred template counts. In a later analysis, generation probabilities were computed using a VDJ recombination model fitted to out-of-frame rearrangements, and the results were checked against IGoR. Hypergeometric tests were used in a later analysis to score TCR-TCR, TCR-HLA and TCR-CMV co-occurrence, with a repertoire-size bias correction applied to the TCR pairs. In a later analysis, false discovery rates were estimated by permuting HLA or CMV assignments 20 times. In a later analysis, co-occurring TCRs were grouped using DBSCAN, and TCRdist sequence similarity was added for clustering within HLA-allele-positive subsets. Co-occurrence clustering excluded repertoires with fewer than 30,000 or more than 120,000 public chains, plus five with anomalous nucleotide sharing. The table comes from immuneACCESS by way of TCRdb, which keeps in-frame sequences with V and J called. Part of the clones is missing from these tables; in studies checked, under half for an unresolved V gene and the rest for unknown reasons. That table gives V, J and clone size, and the DNA gave D and trimming. In all, the sample holds around 120,000 clones, and 75% to 85% of those were seen once. Under 6% of the sample is taken by the ten largest.

From the cysteine through the phenylalanine, the CDR3 covers 14 amino acids. Left in the record is the CDR3 DNA by itself, 42 bases read in frame from the first base. The germline V gene supplies CDR1 MNHNS and CDR2 SASEGT. V lost 8 bases and J lost 7 bases, and the count of bases not matched to a germline gene is 13. Study-wide findings and limitations: Across donors, most TCR sequences were observed very rarely, whereas some public TCRs were present in many individuals. In a later analysis, TCR association rates were found to vary across HLA loci, with the most associated TCRs seen for DRB1 alleles and the fewest for HLA-C alleles. In an earlier analysis of some 640 of the donors, most TCR beta V segments were observed in productive rearrangements about 87% or about 30% of the time, broadly matching IMGT annotations. Assigning TCR associations to individual alleles was difficult when HLA alleles, especially DR and DQ, strongly co-occurred. This cohort had only TCR beta chains sequenced, and the lack of alpha or paired-chain data limited which features could be detected. In a later analysis, HLA-associated TCR beta chains were found to be more clonally expanded and to have lower generation probabilities than equally common non-associated chains. Because counts were too low, some 17 rarely observed V segments, including chromosome 9 orphons, were excluded from the earlier analysis of under 650 of the donors. Three of the identified cytomegalovirus-associated TCR beta chains were confirmed in vitro to be specific for cytomegalovirus antigens. It was suggested by the authors that the approach could potentially be generalized to other disease states and immunological phenotypes. A further reported finding was that TCR beta sequences accurately predicted the HLA-A and HLA-B alleles for most subjects in the first cohort. A cluster of highly shared sequence variants was judged likely to be a technical artifact of the sequencing pipeline. The only immune exposure information available for the cohort was CMV serostatus. In a later analysis, most CMV-associated TCR beta chains were found to appear HLA-restricted, with HLA associations seemingly driven largely by CMV exposure. According to a later genetic analysis, donors in an Asian-associated ancestry cluster had fewer N-insertions in productive TCRs than the approximately 700-donor mean. Because HLA typing was missing for some donors at each locus, association tests included only the typed subset. The study listed 164 TCR beta chains as associated with cytomegalovirus. Linkage disequilibrium might explain the correlated functional status among segregating V segments, but an unknown experimental factor could not be excluded. At a false discovery rate of 0.05, a later analysis linked fewer than 20,000 TCR beta sequences to specific HLA alleles. A later analysis reported that several top co-occurrence clusters appeared linked to parvovirus B19, influenza, CMV and Epstein-Barr virus. Cytomegalovirus status was reported to be diagnosed by the classifier with high specificity and sensitivity in both the original and validation cohorts. Some IMGT-functional V segments, including TRBV6-2 and TRBV6-3, could not be distinguished by the 87-base-pair reads and were therefore excluded. Sequencing depth was assumed to be roughly uniform across donors in the presence/absence analyses, though that assumption may not hold. V-gene and J-gene trimming of TCR beta chains was associated with a missense DCLRE1C variant in a later genetic analysis, and the association was replicated in an independent cohort.

A word on this clone: No cognate antigen has been identified for it. The input lacks base qualities; no much larger clone sits a single base away.

The sequenced material came from PBMCs. The clonotype originates from a woman aged 40 to 49 in good health and CMV-seropositive. This sequence uses TRBV6-1 and TRBJ1-1, with 7 bases aligning to TRBD1. The nucleotide sequence is given as TGTGCCAGCTCCACCGGGACAGTTCTATATGAAGCTTTCTTT. Protein translation: CASSTGTVLYEAFF.